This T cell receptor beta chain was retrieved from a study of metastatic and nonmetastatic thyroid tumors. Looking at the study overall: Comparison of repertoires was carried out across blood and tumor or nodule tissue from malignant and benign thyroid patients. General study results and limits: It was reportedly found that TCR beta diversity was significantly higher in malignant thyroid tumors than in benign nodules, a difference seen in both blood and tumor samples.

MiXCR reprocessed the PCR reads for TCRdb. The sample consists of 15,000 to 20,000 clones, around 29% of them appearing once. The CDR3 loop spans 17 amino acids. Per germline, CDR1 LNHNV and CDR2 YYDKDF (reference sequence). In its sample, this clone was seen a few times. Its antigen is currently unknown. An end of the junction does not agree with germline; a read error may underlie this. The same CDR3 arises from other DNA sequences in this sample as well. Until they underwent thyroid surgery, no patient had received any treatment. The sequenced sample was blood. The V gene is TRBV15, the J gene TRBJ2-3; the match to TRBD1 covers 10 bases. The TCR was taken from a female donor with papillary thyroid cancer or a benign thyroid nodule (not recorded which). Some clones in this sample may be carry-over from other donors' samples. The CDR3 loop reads CATSRSPPGQGTDTQYF. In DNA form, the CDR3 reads TGTGCCACCAGCAGATCACCTCCGGGACAGGGGACAGATACTCAGTATTTT.